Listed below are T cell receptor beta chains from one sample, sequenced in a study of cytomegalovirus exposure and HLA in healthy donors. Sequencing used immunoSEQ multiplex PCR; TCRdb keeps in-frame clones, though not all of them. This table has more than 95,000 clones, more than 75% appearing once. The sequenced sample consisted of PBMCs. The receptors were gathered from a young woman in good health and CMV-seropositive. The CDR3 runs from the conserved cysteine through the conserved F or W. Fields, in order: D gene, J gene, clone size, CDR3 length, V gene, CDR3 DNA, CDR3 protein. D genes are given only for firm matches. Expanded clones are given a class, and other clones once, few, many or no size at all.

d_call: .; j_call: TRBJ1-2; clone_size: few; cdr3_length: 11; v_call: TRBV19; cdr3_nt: TGTGCCAGTAGTATAGCGGGTGGCTACACCTTC; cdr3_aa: CASSIAGGYTF
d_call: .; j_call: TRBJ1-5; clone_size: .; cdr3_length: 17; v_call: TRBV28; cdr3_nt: TGTGCCACAACGGTGGGGAGAATGGGCCCCCTGAGTCAGCCCCAGCATTTT; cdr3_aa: CATTVGRMGPLSQPQHF
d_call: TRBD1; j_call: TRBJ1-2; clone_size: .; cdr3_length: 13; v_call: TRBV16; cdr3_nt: TGTGCCAGCAGCCGGACAGGGACCTATGGCTACACCTTC; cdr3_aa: CASSRTGTYGYTF
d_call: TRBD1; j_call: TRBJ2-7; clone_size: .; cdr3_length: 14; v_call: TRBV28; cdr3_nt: TGTGCCAGCAGTTTACACACAGGGGGCTACGAGCAGTACTTC; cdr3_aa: CASSLHTGGYEQYF
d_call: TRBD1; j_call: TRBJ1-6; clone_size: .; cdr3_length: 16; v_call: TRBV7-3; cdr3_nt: TGTGCCAGCAGCTTACAGGGGGGCGGCGGTAATTCACCCCTCCACTTT; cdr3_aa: CASSLQGGGGNSPLHF
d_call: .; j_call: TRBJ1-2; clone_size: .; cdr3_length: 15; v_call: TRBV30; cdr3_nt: TGTGCCTGGAGTCTTAAGGGGAGGGCGGTCTATGGCTACACCTTC; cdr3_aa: CAWSLKGRAVYGYTF
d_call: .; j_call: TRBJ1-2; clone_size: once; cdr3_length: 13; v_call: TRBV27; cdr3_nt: TGTGCCAGCAGTTTATTTCGGGGTAGTGGCTACACCTTC; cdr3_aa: CASSLFRGSGYTF
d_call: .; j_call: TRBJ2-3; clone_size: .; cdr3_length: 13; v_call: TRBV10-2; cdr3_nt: TGCGCCAGCAGTCGGGGTCACACAGATACGCAGTATTTT; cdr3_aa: CASSRGHTDTQYF
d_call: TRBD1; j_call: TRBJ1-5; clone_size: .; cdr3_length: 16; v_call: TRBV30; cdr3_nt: TGTGCCTGGAGTCCCCCCAGACAGGGTGGGAGTCAGCCCCAGCATTTT; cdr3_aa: CAWSPPRQGGSQPQHF
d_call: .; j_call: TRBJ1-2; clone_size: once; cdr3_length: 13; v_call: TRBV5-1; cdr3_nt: TGCGCCAGCAGCTTGTATCGGGACTATGGCTACACCTTC; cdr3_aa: CASSLYRDYGYTF
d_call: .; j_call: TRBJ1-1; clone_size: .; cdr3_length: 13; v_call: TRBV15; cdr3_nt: TGTGCCACCGGCAGAGATTGGGGCGGGGTTGCTTTCTTT; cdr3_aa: CATGRDWGGVAFF
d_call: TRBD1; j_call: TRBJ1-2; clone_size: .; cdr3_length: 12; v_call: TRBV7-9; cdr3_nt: TGTGCCAGCAGCCCCATGGACAGGGGCTACACCTTC; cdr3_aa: CASSPMDRGYTF
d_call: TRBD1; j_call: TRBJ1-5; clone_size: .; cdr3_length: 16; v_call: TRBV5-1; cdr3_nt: TGCGCCAGCAGCCCTTTGGCGACAGGGGTTGATCAGCCCCAGCATTTT; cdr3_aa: CASSPLATGVDQPQHF
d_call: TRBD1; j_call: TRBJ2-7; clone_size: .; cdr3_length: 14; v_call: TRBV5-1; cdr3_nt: TGCGCCAGCAGCACCGGGACAGGGACCTACGAGCAGTACTTC; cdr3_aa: CASSTGTGTYEQYF
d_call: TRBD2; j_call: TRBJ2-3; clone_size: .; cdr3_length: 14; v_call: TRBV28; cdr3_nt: TGTGCCAGCAGCCTAGCGGGAGATGCAGATACGCAGTATTTT; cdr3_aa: CASSLAGDADTQYF
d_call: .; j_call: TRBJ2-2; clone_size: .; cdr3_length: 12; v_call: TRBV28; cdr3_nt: TGTGCCAGCACCTCTACCGGCGGGGAGCTGTTTTTT; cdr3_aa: CASTSTGGELFF
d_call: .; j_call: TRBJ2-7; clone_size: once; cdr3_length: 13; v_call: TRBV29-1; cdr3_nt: TGCAGCGTTAAGGGAGTCCCCTCCTACGAGCAGTACTTC; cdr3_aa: CSVKGVPSYEQYF
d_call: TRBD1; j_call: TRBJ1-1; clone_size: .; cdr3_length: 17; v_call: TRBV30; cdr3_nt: TGTGCCTGGAGTGGGGCTCGGACAGGGGGCTGGAACACTGAAGCTTTCTTT; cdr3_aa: CAWSGARTGGWNTEAFF
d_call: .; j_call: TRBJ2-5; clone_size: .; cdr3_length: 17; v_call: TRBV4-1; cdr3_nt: TGCGCCAGCAGCCAAGAGTACGGGACAATCCAGGGAGAGACCCAGTACTTC; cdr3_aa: CASSQEYGTIQGETQYF
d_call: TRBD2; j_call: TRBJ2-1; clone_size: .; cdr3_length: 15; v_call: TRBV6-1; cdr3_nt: TGTGCCAGCATTGGACTAGCGGGGGGCTTCTCTAGGCAGTTCTTC; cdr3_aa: CASIGLAGGFSRQFF
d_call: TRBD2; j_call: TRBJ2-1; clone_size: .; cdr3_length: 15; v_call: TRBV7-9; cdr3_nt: TGTGCCAGCAGCCCAGGGACTAGCGGGAGCTATGAGCAGTTCTTC; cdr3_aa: CASSPGTSGSYEQFF
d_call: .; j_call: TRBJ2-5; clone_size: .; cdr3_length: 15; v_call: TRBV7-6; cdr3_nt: TGTGCCAGCAGCTCGCCCCGGGACAACCAAGAGACCCAGTACTTC; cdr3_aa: CASSSPRDNQETQYF
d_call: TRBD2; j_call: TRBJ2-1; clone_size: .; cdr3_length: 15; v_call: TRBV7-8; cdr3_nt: TGTGCCAGCAGCTCAACTAGCGGCTTCTACAATGAGCAGTTCTTC; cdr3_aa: CASSSTSGFYNEQFF
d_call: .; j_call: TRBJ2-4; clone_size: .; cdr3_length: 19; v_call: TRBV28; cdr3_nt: TGTGCCAGCAGTTTTAGTAGCTGGGGCCCCAAAGAAGCCAAAAACATTCAGTACTTC; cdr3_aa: CASSFSSWGPKEAKNIQYF